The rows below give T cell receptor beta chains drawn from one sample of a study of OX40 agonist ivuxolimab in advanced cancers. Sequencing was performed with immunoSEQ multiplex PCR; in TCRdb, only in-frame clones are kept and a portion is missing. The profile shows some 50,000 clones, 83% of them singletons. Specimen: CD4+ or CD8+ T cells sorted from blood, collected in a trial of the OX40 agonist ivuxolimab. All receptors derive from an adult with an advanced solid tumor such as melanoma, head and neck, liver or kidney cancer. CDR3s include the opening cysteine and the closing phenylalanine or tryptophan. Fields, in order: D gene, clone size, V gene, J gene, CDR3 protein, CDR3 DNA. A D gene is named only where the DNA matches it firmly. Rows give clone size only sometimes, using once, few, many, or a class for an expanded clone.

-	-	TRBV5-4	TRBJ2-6	CASSLGPQGTGANVLTF	TGTGCCAGCAGCTTGGGACCACAGGGAACTGGGGCCAACGTCCTGACTTTC
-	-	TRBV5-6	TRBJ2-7	CASSHGTPSYEQYF	TGTGCCAGCAGCCACGGGACTCCCTCCTACGAGCAGTACTTC
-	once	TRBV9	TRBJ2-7	CASSVGDPSSYEQYF	TGTGCCAGCAGCGTGGGCGACCCGAGCTCCTACGAGCAGTACTTC
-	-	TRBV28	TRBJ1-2	CASSLSGYEGYTF	TGTGCCAGCAGTTTATCCGGATATGAGGGCTACACCTTC
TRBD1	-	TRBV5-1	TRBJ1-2	CASSLETGGGRGYTF	TGCGCCAGCAGCTTGGAGACAGGGGGCGGTCGTGGCTACACCTTC
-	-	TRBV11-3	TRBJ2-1	CASSLQFVPSGDEQFF	TGTGCCAGCAGCTTACAATTCGTCCCCTCCGGAGATGAGCAGTTCTTC
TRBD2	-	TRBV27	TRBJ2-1	CASSFGSGGPVIQFF	TGTGCCAGCAGTTTCGGTAGCGGGGGCCCGGTTATACAGTTCTTC
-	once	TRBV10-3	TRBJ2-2	CATGTESKPGELFF	TGTGCCACCGGGACGGAAAGTAAACCCGGGGAGCTGTTTTTT
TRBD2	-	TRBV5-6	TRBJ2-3	CASSTTRGADTQYF	TGTGCCAGCAGCACCACCCGGGGGGCAGATACGCAGTATTTT
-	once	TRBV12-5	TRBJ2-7	CASGFSGNEQYF	TGTGCTAGTGGTTTCTCGGGGAACGAGCAGTACTTC
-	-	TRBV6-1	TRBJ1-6	CASSDVNRDSPLHF	TGTGCCAGCAGTGACGTTAACAGGGACTCACCCCTCCACTTT
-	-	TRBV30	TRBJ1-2	CAWRNKGSTNYGYTF	TGTGCCTGGAGGAATAAGGGCAGCACTAACTATGGCTACACCTTC
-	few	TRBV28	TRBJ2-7	CASSLLSYEQYF	TGTGCCAGCAGTTTACTTTCGTACGAGCAGTACTTC
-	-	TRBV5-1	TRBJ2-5	CASSLARTQSSQETQYF	TGCGCCAGCAGCTTGGCCCGCACGCAGAGTTCCCAAGAGACCCAGTACTTC
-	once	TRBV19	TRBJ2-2	CASTIQGGMTGELFF	TGTGCCAGTACCATACAGGGAGGAATGACCGGGGAGCTGTTTTTT
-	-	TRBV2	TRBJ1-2	CASSESGYGYTF	TGTGCCAGCAGTGAGTCTGGTTATGGCTACACCTTC
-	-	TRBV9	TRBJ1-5	CASSSGGPYSNQPQHF	TGTGCCAGCAGCTCGGGGGGACCCTATAGCAATCAGCCCCAGCATTTT
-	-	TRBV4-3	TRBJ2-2	CASSQDVHTGELFF	TGCGCCAGCAGCCAAGATGTGCACACCGGGGAGCTGTTTTTT
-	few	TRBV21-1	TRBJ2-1	CARGTDYYNEQFF	TGTGCCAGAGGGACAGACTACTACAATGAGCAGTTCTTC
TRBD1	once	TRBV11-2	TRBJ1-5	CASSLGTGSVQPQHF	TGTGCCAGCAGCTTGGGGACAGGGAGTGTCCAGCCCCAGCATTTT
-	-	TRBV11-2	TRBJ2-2	CASSSRTETGELFF	TGTGCCAGCAGTTCCCGGACTGAAACCGGGGAGCTGTTTTTT
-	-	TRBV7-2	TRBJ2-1	CASMTEGAGYNEQFF	TGTGCCAGCATGACGGAGGGGGCTGGGTACAATGAGCAGTTCTTC
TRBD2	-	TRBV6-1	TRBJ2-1	CASTLAGGPNNEQFF	TGTGCCAGCACCCTAGCGGGGGGACCTAACAATGAGCAGTTCTTC
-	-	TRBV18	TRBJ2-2	CASSPSSNTGELFF	TGTGCCAGCTCACCAAGTTCAAACACCGGGGAGCTGTTTTTT
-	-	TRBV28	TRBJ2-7	CASVSNYEQYF	TGTGCCAGCGTAAGCAACTACGAGCAGTACTTC
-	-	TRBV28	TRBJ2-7	CASSLVPREQYF	TGTGCCAGCAGTTTAGTACCGCGCGAGCAGTACTTC
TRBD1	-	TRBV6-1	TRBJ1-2	CASRETGAPYGYTF	TGTGCCAGCAGGGAGACAGGGGCCCCCTATGGCTACACCTTC
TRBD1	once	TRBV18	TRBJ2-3	CASSPGTGEGTDTQYF	TGTGCCAGCTCACCAGGAACAGGGGAAGGCACAGATACGCAGTATTTT
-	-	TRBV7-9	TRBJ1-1	CASLRGGNTEAFF	TGTGCCAGCCTAAGGGGGGGCAACACTGAAGCTTTCTTT
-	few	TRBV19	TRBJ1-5	CATSGTRDQPQHF	TGTGCCACCTCGGGGACTCGGGATCAGCCCCAGCATTTT
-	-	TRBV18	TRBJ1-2	CASSTATGANGYTF	TGTGCCAGCTCAACGGCGACGGGGGCCAATGGCTACACCTTC
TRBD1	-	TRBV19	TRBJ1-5	CASKDRTGGEYQPQHF	TGTGCCAGTAAGGACAGGACAGGGGGCGAGTATCAGCCCCAGCATTTT
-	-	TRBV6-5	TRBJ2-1	CASSYQAALGNEQFF	TGTGCCAGCAGTTACCAAGCTGCTCTGGGGAATGAGCAGTTCTTC
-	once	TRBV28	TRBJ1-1	CASGWGDTEAFF	TGTGCCAGCGGCTGGGGGGACACTGAAGCTTTCTTT
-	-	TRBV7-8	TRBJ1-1	CASSLEKRNTEAFF	TGTGCCAGCAGCTTAGAAAAGAGGAACACTGAAGCTTTCTTT
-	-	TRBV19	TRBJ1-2	CASTRGAGTNYGYTF	TGTGCCAGTACTAGGGGGGCAGGGACTAACTATGGCTACACCTTC
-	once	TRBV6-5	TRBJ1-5	CASSYDAGFNQPQHF	TGTGCCAGCAGTTACGACGCAGGGTTCAATCAGCCCCAGCATTTT